This T cell receptor (beta chain) comes out of a study of T cells in Graves' hyperthyroidism and ophthalmopathy (dated by TCRdb to 2018 to 2020). Background on the whole study: To identify TCR V-J signatures that set the groups apart, the researchers used a discovery cohort of 100 patients, made up of 43 with Graves' ophthalmopathy and 57 with stable Graves' hyperthyroidism. An independent validation cohort of around 19 hyperthyroidism patients and some 15 patients who later progressed to ophthalmopathy tested prospective prediction of ophthalmopathy. The roughly 100 discovery patients were divided at random into training and test sets in a 7:3 ratio. Thyroid tissue and blood T-cell repertoires from six Graves' hyperthyroidism patients were also compared in the study. Once sampling was done, hyperthyroidism patients were given methimazole at a starting dose of 30 mg daily, whereas ophthalmopathy patients were given high-dose intravenous methylprednisolone. TCR Vbeta CDR3 sequencing of some 140 peripheral blood samples (roughly 41 ophthalmopathy, about 75 hyperthyroidism and approximately 17 progressor patients) is reported in the paper.

CDR1 MNHEY and CDR2 SVGEGT are derived from the germline V gene. The CDR3 spans 15 residues, from the cysteine through the phenylalanine. The entry retains the CDR3 DNA only, 45 bases that are in frame from base 1. The junction shows trimming of 2 bases on V and 5 bases on J, plus 13 bases between the germline ends. Amplification of TCR beta CDR3 regions was carried out from RNA transcripts. The first round of RT-PCR for the TCR CDR3 was performed with the HTBI primer set and the Qiagen OneStep RT-PCR kit. The libraries were constructed in a second round of multiplex PCR and then size-selected and purified. Paired-end sequencing of the libraries was performed with 100 bp reads on an Illumina HiSeq2000. Per the original workflow: SOAPnuke was used to process the raw data, with reads discarded if the reads contained adapters or uncalled bases, had a mean Phred below 15, or lacked an exact constant-primer or identifier match. COPE v1.2.5 was used to merge the high-quality paired reads, and each unique nucleotide sequence was defined as a clonotype. MiTCR v1.1 was used to align clonotypes to the IMGT TRBV, TRBD and TRBJ reference segments. The analysis included only V-J combinations with a frequency above 0.0001, which together covered 99% to 99.2% of the repertoires. A TCS score was defined as the ratio of F50 (clonal expansion) to E x V (chaos), with BLOSUM62-based TCRdist applied between CDR3 peptides within each V-J. Welch's t-statistics and random forest reduced just over 500 V-J features to roughly 13, which were used in a naive Bayes classifier (R e1071). The Morisita-Horn index was used to measure how similar the thyroid and blood repertoires were. TCRdb handled the public reads itself, with Q25 trimming in fastp and clone calling in MiXCR, and kept productive beta chains. Each entry is one CDR3 protein sequence, shown with its most common DNA and genes. The V and J calls reflect TCRdb's pipeline rather than the authors' work. The sample includes a few hundred thousand distinct CDR3 sequences, with 35% to 55% observed a single time. The ten largest account for 7.5% to 8.5% of the sample.

Stable Graves' hyperthyroidism was defined as the absence of progression to ophthalmopathy over 18 months of follow-up. Hyperthyroidism patients were newly diagnosed, had a disease duration of under 2 months, and were aged 18 to 65 years. Exclusion was applied to patients with uncontrolled infections, other autoimmune diseases, pregnancy or lactation. Clinical symptoms, serum thyroxine and TRAb, thyroid ultrasound, and orbital computed tomography formed the basis for the diagnoses. Trizol reagent was used to extract total RNA, and RNA quality was then checked on an Agilent 2100 Bioanalyzer. In its sample, this clonotype was seen many times. Its antigen remains undetermined. It has no much larger one-base neighbor in the sample; base qualities were not kept. Summary of the overall study and its limitations: A model built on a 13 V-J signature distinguished ophthalmopathy from stable hyperthyroidism, reaching over 85% sensitivity and about 81% specificity in cross-validation and 80%/75% in testing. No statistical method was used to fix the sample size in advance, and group allocation was not hidden from the investigators. In validation, the model predicted progression to ophthalmopathy with approximately 71% sensitivity and about 72% specificity, a median of 6.5 months before onset. Most expanded thyroid clonotypes (frequency above 0.001) were also detected in blood, suggesting blood repertoires may reflect thyroid immune responses.

This TCR came from a woman younger than 35 with Graves' hyperthyroidism. The sequencing input was peripheral blood or thyroid tissue (not recorded which). This receptor chain uses TRBV6-2 or TRBV6-3 and TRBJ1-5; D gene: possibly TRBD1, on 5 matching bases. The DNA sequence is TGTGCCAGCAGTTACGACAGCCCTTTGGATCAGCCCCAGCATTTT. This is translated as CASSYDSPLDQPQHF.